One and the same sample provided the 10 T cell receptor beta chains below, sequenced in a study of regulatory T cells in long-lasting Graves disease. Arm-PCR of CDR3 regions with iRepertoire HTBI primers generated TCR beta libraries. TCRdb independently ran MiXCR on the multiplex PCR reads; one entry per CDR3 protein. The sample has roughly 500,000 distinct CDR3 sequences, less than 25% seen once. The time point is: persistent/refractory GD, antithyroid drugs over 5 years with positive TRAb. PBMCs were the source of the RNA used for TCR sequencing. The sequences come from peripheral blood mononuclear cells (PBMCs), collected when the disease was refractory, from a patient treated with antithyroid drugs. The origin of the receptors is a female donor with Graves disease.

This clonotype was seen ten or more times. The chain carries TRBV12-3 or TRBV12-4 and TRBJ1-2, with D tentatively TRBD1 (6 bases). This CDR3 comprises 12 residues. V was shortened by 7 bases and J by 3 bases, with 9 bases between the two germline ends. The CDR3 nucleotides are TGTGCCAGCACGGACAGCGACTATGGCTACACCTTC. It is translated as CASTDSDYGYTF.

As regards this clonotype: A read error is likely, as this CDR3 ends without the conserved phenylalanine or tryptophan. V and J are TRBV4-1 and TRBJ2-7; possible D gene TRBD2, 5 bases. Germline V gene lookup returns CDR1 MGHRA and CDR2 YSYEKL. The CDR3 covers 17 residues. The V and J ends lost 0 bases and 1 base respectively, with 16 bases between them. The CDR3: CASSQEGGWTGSYEQYL. The DNA of the CDR3 is TGCGCCAGCAGCCAAGAGGGTGGCTGGACTGGATCCTACGAGCAGTACCTC.

In its sample, this clonotype was seen a few times. The V gene is TRBV7-9, the J gene TRBJ1-2; no definite D call. V was pared by 2 bases and J by 4 bases, with 14 bases between. Germline V lookup: CDR1 SEHNR, CDR2 FQNEAQ (reference sequence). The CDR3 length is 15 residues. The CDR3, as DNA: TGTGCCAGCAGCTTATCGGGCAGCTCAACCTATGGCTACACCTTC. Its protein is CASSLSGSSTYGYTF.

This clonotype came up a few times. The chain couples TRBV18 to TRBJ1-2; D gene ambiguous. This CDR3 is 14 amino acids long. In germline, CDR1 is KGHSH, CDR2 LQKENI. V dropped 0 bases and J dropped 7 bases, with 12 bases sitting between them. The CDR3 here is CASSPPEVFFGYTF. The CDR3 DNA follows: TGTGCCAGCTCACCACCGGAGGTTTTCTTTGGCTACACCTTC.

The V and J genes are TRBV12-3 or TRBV12-4 and TRBJ2-1; TRBD2 matches 14 bases. The V gene end was trimmed by 3 bases and the J gene end by 0 bases; junction bases not matched to a gene: 4. This CDR3 region has 18 residues. CDR3 in DNA: TGTGCCAGCAGTTTCCCGGGACTAGCGGGAGTCTCCTACAATGAGCAGTTCTTC. Protein: CASSFPGLAGVSYNEQFF.

The CDR3 reads CASRDGKDTEAFF. The CDR3 DNA follows: TGTGCCAGCAGAGACGGCAAGGACACTGAAGCTTTCTTT. The chain recombines TRBV6-1 with TRBJ1-1; D ambiguous. The CDR3 loop spans 13 amino acids. With 6 bases removed from V and 3 bases from J, the gap between germline ends came to 11 bases. CDR1 and CDR2 from the germline V gene are MNHNS and SASEGT.

This clonotype showed up many times. The CDR3 here is CASSYSSRGRSGELFF. The CDR3 DNA follows: TGTGCCAGCAGTTACTCGAGTAGAGGGCGGTCCGGGGAGCTGTTTTTT. The rearrangement links TRBV6-5 to TRBJ2-2, with TRBD2 as a possible D gene (5 bases). Germline loops: CDR1 MNHEY, CDR2 SVGAGI. V lost 0 bases and J 6 bases, leaving 14 bases between the germline ends. The CDR3 consists of 16 residues.

This clonotype was picked up many times. The chain carries TRBV6-1 and TRBJ1-2, with D perhaps TRBD1 (6 bases). V lost 6 bases and J 7 bases, leaving 12 bases between the germline ends. CDR3 length: 12 amino acids. CDR1 MNHNS and CDR2 SASEGT come from the germline V gene. CDR3 in DNA: TGTGCCAGCAGGGAGGGGGGTATTGGCTACACCTTC. Protein product: CASREGGIGYTF.

This clonotype was recorded at least ten times. The rearrangement uses TRBV19 and TRBJ1-1; D is possibly TRBD1 (5 bases). The ends were cut back, 5 bases at V and 4 bases at J, with 17 bases in the middle. CDR3 length: 15 amino acids. Germline CDR1 reads LNHDA; CDR2 reads SQIVND (reference sequence). CDR3 region: CASSADSWGVTEAFF. CDR3 nucleotide sequence: TGTGCCAGTAGTGCAGACAGCTGGGGAGTCACTGAAGCTTTCTTT.

This clonotype was counted at least ten times. The chain carries TRBV20-1 and TRBJ1-5; 7 nucleotides match TRBD1. The length of the CDR3 is 14 residues. CDR1 and CDR2 from the germline V gene are DFQATT and SNEGSKA (reference sequence). The ends lost 6 bases at V and 5 bases at J; junction bases unmatched: 10. The CDR3 loop is CSALGTERYQPQHF. The DNA of the CDR3 is TGCAGTGCCCTAGGGACAGAGCGGTATCAGCCCCAGCATTTT.